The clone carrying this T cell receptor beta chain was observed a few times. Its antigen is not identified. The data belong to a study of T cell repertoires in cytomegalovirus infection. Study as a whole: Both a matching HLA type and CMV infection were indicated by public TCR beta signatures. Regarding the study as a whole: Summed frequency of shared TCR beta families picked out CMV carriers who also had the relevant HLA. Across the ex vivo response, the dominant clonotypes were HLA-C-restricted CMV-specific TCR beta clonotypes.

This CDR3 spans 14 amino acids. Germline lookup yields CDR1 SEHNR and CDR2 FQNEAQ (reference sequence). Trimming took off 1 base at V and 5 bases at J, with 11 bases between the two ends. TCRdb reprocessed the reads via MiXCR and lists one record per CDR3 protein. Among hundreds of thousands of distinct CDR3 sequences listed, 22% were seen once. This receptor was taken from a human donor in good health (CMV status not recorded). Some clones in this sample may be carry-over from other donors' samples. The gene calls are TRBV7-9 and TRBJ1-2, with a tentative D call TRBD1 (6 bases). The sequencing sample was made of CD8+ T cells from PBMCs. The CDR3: CASSLVRDTYGYTF. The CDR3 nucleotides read TGTGCCAGCAGCTTAGTCAGGGACACGTATGGCTACACCTTC.